These T cell receptor beta chains were read from a single sample in a study of blood T cell repertoires in COVID-19. Only in-frame clones appear in the TCRdb table, and some are missing; sequencing was by immunoSEQ multiplex PCR. The data contain 25,000 to 30,000 clones, roughly 80% of them seen just once; the ten biggest clones take up about 51%. Sequenced: peripheral blood. The source of these receptors is a man aged 45-60 years with active or convalescent COVID-19. The CDR3 runs from the conserved cysteine through the conserved F or W. A D gene is named only where the DNA matches it firmly. The listing skips clone size in some rows; elsewhere it reads once, few, many or a size class.

D gene	V gene	clone size	J gene	CDR3 DNA	CDR3 protein
-	TRBV11-2	-	TRBJ2-3	TGTGCCAGCAGTTCTATGTTCGGGGTGCGCACAGATACGCAGTATTTT	CASSSMFGVRTDTQYF
TRBD1	TRBV29-1	-	TRBJ2-3	TGCAGCGGATGGGACAGTAGCACAGATACGCAGTATTTT	CSGWDSSTDTQYF
TRBD2	TRBV7-9	-	TRBJ2-2	TGTGCCAGCAGAGCCGGGACTAGGTCGGGTATGGGGGAGCTGTTTTTT	CASRAGTRSGMGELFF
TRBD1	TRBV3-1/TRBV3-2	-	TRBJ1-1	TGTGCCAGCAGCCAAGGTGGGACAGCTGAAGCTTTCTTT	CASSQGGTAEAFF
-	TRBV5-1	once	TRBJ1-1	TGCGCCAGCAGCTTAGGGGAGGAAAACACTGAAGCTTTCTTT	CASSLGEENTEAFF
-	TRBV7-3	few	TRBJ1-1	TGTGCCAGCAGCCTAGACCTGAACACTGAAGCTTTCTTT	CASSLDLNTEAFF
TRBD1	TRBV28	-	TRBJ2-3	TGTGCCAGCAGTCCACCCGGACAGGTCACAGATACGCAGTATTTT	CASSPPGQVTDTQYF
TRBD2	TRBV28	-	TRBJ2-3	TGTGCCAGCATGGGAGAAGGGCGGGAGGGAGCAGATACGCAGTATTTT	CASMGEGREGADTQYF
TRBD1	TRBV28	-	TRBJ2-7	TGTGCCAGCAGTTTGTTACAGGGGGTGGAGCAGTACTTC	CASSLLQGVEQYF
-	TRBV3-1/TRBV3-2	once	TRBJ2-5	TGTGCCAGCAGCCATGGGACTTCCCAAGAGATCCAGTACTTC	CASSHGTSQEIQYF
-	TRBV29-1	-	TRBJ1-3	TGCAGCGTCGCGGCCTACAGGGACCCTGGAAACACCATATATTTT	CSVAAYRDPGNTIYF
-	TRBV28	once	TRBJ1-4	TGTGCCAGCAGCGGGGGGGCCCCCAACCTTAATGAAAAACTGTTTTTT	CASSGGAPNLNEKLFF
-	TRBV7-3	-	TRBJ1-1	TGTGCCAGCAGCTTCTCTCCGAACACTGAAGCTTTCTTT	CASSFSPNTEAFF